This T cell receptor beta chain was sequenced for a study of control samples from healthy donors and cancer patients. Deletions cut 3 bases from V and 3 bases from J, with 15 bases between. This CDR3 spans 15 amino acids. Germline CDR1 SGHNT, CDR2 YYREEE (reference sequence). TCRdb keeps only in-frame clones here, not all; method: immunoSEQ multiplex PCR. The table lists approximately 84,000 clones, roughly 91% of them singletons, with about 15% in the top ten. This chain connects TRBV5-4 to TRBJ2-5; the D gene could be TRBD1 or TRBD2 (5 bases each). This clonotype originated in a man aged 30 to 45 in good health. The sample comprised blood. CDR3 region: CASSSPQGEEETQYF. DNA for the CDR3: TGTGCCAGCAGCTCACCTCAGGGAGAGGAAGAGACCCAGTACTTC. The full variable domain, in which reference TRBV5-4 and TRBJ2-5 provide the parts outside the CDR3, is ETGVTQSPTHLIKTRGQQVTLRCSSQSGHNTVSWYQQALGQGPQFIFQYYREEENGRGNFPPRFSGLQFPNYSSELNVNALELDDSALYLCASSSPQGEEETQYFGPGTRLLVL.